These 13 T cell receptor beta chains were sequenced from one sample in a study of blood T cells in healthy people across ages. Using a J-beta primer mix together with a sample-barcoded 5' primer, a second PCR was run for roughly 6 to 12 cycles. TCRdb reanalysed the 5' RACE reads using MiXCR and keeps one entry per CDR3 protein. The profile shows over 1,500,000 distinct CDR3 sequences, approximately 50% of them singletons. Sequencing was done on a sample of blood. These receptors originate from a woman in her thirties or forties in good health.

This clonotype came up a few times. This sequence joins TRBV7-2 and TRBJ2-1, with 9 bases that match TRBD2. The CDR3 spans 14 residues. Germline CDR1 reads SGHTA; CDR2 reads FQGNSA. The V and J ends lost 5 bases and 7 bases, in that order; junction bases with no gene match: 6. The CDR3 loop is CASSGRGGLNEQFF. DNA for the CDR3: TGTGCCAGCAGCGGGCGGGGGGGCCTTAATGAGCAGTTCTTC.

DNA of the CDR3: TGCAGTGCTAGAACTAGCGGGGGAGGTTTAGCCAAAAACATTCAGTACTTC. Encoded protein: CSARTSGGGLAKNIQYF. The chain combines TRBV20-1 with TRBJ2-4; 11 bases map to TRBD2. This CDR3 region has 17 residues. Germline lookup yields CDR1 DFQATT and CDR2 SNEGSKA (reference sequence). Unmatched junction bases numbered 6, after V lost 2 bases and J lost 0 bases.

The sample holds a few counts of this clonotype. The chain is built from TRBV5-1 and TRBJ2-1; TRBD2 agrees at 12 bases. CDR3 length: 16 amino acids. V lost 0 bases, J lost 8 bases, and 6 bases stayed unmatched. Germline CDR1 SGHRS, CDR2 YFSETQ. Here the CDR3 DNA reads TGCGCCAGCAGCTTGGAGGTACTAGCGGGGGGCTATGAGCAGTTCTTC. Its translation: CASSLEVLAGGYEQFF.

V is TRBV20-1 and J is TRBJ2-5; D perhaps matches TRBD1 (5 bases). Germline V gene data show CDR1 as DFQATT and CDR2 as SNEGSKA (reference sequence). The CDR3 runs 13 residues. V was clipped by 5 bases and J by 5 bases, with 15 bases between them. The CDR3 DNA reads as TGCAGTGCTTGGGGCCCGGGTTGGGAGACCCAGTACTTC. Its translation is CSAWGPGWETQYF.

This clonotype was counted only a few times. The chain uses TRBV5-1 and TRBJ2-4; no clear D gene. V shed 0 bases and J shed 5 bases, with 9 bases lying between them. The CDR3 has 14 residues. In germline, CDR1 is SGHRS, CDR2 YFSETQ. CDR3 coding DNA: TGCGCCAGCAGCTTGGATGGGAATCAAAACATTCAGTACTTC. This translates into CASSLDGNQNIQYF.

Comments on this clonotype: Being one base from a much bigger clone, this may be a read error. This rearrangement joins TRBV29-1 to TRBJ2-4; TRBD2 might be the D (5 bases). V lost 4 bases and J 8 bases, leaving 18 bases between the germline ends. The CDR3 loop spans 14 amino acids. Germline lookup yields CDR1 SQVTM and CDR2 ANQGSEA. DNA of the CDR3: TGCAGCGTTGTTTTGGCGGTACGGGGAGACATTCAGTACTTC. It codes for CSVVLAVRGDIQYF.

The table lists this clonotype with a few counts. The rearrangement joins TRBV4-2 to TRBJ2-1; 12 bases fit TRBD2. The junction had 6 bases not matched to a gene; V was cut back by 2 bases and J by 4 bases. The CDR3 extends over 17 amino acids. In germline, CDR1 is LGHNA, CDR2 YNFKEQ. The CDR3 reads CASSQKRTSGTYNEQFF. For the CDR3, the DNA is TGTGCCAGCAGCCAAAAACGGACTAGCGGGACATACAATGAGCAGTTCTTC.

In this sample, this clonotype turned up a few times. The chain combines TRBV7-2 with TRBJ2-7; D not certain. V was trimmed by 5 bases and J by 6 bases, leaving 11 bases between them. Per germline, CDR1 SGHTA and CDR2 FQGNSA. The CDR3 has 12 residues. DNA for the CDR3: TGTGCCAGCAGCGTAAATGGTCGCGAGCAGTACTTC. It specifies CASSVNGREQYF. Full variable domain (outside the CDR3, taken from reference TRBV7-2 and TRBJ2-7): GAGVSQSPSNKVTEKGKDVELRCDPISGHTALYWYRQSLGQGLEFLIYFQGNSAPDKSGLPSDRFSAERTGGSVSTLTIQRTQQEDSAVYLCASSVNGREQYFGPGTRLTVT.

The chain uses TRBV9 and TRBJ2-7, with a weak D call TRBD1 (6 bases). There are 13 residues in the CDR3. V lost 3 bases and J lost 3, with 10 bases in between. CDR1 is SGDLS and CDR2 is YYNGEE in the germline V gene. The CDR3 nucleotides read TGTGCCAGCAGCGGTGGACAGTTCTACGAGCAGTACTTC. It encodes CASSGGQFYEQYF.

This clonotype was observed a few times. V gene TRBV11-1 combines with J gene TRBJ2-6; TRBD1 aligns across 7 bases. The V gene end was trimmed by 5 bases and the J gene end by 2 bases; junction bases not matched to a gene: 6. Germline V gene data show CDR1 as SGHAT and CDR2 as FQDESV (reference sequence). The CDR3 sequence is 16 residues long. Here the CDR3 DNA reads TGTGCCAGCAGCACAGGGGTGGGTCCTGGGGCCAACGTCCTGACTTTC. It is translated as CASSTGVGPGANVLTF.

The CDR3 region is CASSSGQGLHAPLHF. The CDR3 bases are TGTGCCAGCAGCTCGGGACAGGGACTGCATGCACCCCTCCACTTT. This chain uses TRBV7-3 with TRBJ1-6; 9 bases are a match to TRBD1. This CDR3 comprises 15 residues. Germline values: CDR1 SGHTA, CDR2 FQGTGA. Unmatched junction bases numbered 9, after V lost 4 bases and J lost 11 bases.

This chain links TRBV28 with TRBJ1-2; unclear D gene. Trimming pared 3 bases from V and 8 bases from J, leaving 10 bases between. The CDR3 sequence is 12 residues long. CDR1 is MDHEN and CDR2 is SYDVKM in the germline V gene. The CDR3 is CASSFSSRGYTF. CDR3 DNA sequence: TGTGCCAGCAGTTTCAGCAGCAGGGGCTACACCTTC.

The gene calls are TRBV20-1 and TRBJ2-3; 10 nucleotides align to TRBD2. This CDR3 has 15 residues. Germline CDR1 and CDR2: DFQATT and SNEGSKA (reference sequence). The V and J ends lost 2 bases and 6 bases, in that order; junction bases with no gene match: 8. The CDR3 DNA reads as TGCAGTGCTAGAATACTAGCGGGGAAGATTGATACGCAGTATTTT. It codes for CSARILAGKIDTQYF.